The clone carrying this TCR beta chain was recorded many times. TCRdb reprocessed the reads via MiXCR and lists one record per CDR3 protein. The sample comprises 200,000 to 250,000 distinct CDR3 sequences, more than 25% of which are singletons, and roughly 7.3% rests with the top ten. The data belong to a study of kidney transplant recipient with SARS-CoV-2 infection. Material: a blood sample, obtained at baseline and on roughly day 120 from a kidney transplant recipient. This receptor was identified in a young adult male patient who had COVID-19 and was a kidney transplant recipient. Some T cells may have originated in the graft donor.

CDR3 DNA sequence: TGTGCCAGCAGTCATGTAGGGGAATGTAGAAAGACCTATGGCTACACCTTC. It encodes CASSHVGECRKTYGYTF. The rearrangement links TRBV6-5 to TRBJ1-2; possibly TRBD1 for D (5 bases). Germline CDR1 reads MNHEY; CDR2 reads SVGAGI. Between the trimmed V and J ends, which lost 5 bases and 4 bases, there was a span of 23 bases. The CDR3 sequence is 17 residues long.